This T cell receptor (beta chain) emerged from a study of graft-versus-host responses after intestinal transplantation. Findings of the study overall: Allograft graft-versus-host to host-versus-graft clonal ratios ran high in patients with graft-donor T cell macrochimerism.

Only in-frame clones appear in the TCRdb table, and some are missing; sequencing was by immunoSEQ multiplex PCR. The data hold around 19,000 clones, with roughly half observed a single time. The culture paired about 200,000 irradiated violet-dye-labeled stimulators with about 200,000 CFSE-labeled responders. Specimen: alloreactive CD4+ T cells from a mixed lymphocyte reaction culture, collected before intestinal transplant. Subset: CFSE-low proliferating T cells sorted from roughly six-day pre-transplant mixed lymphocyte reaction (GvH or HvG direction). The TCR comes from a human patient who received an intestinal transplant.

The CDR3 nucleotides are TGTGCCAGCTCACCTGACATGGCCCCTATTATAGGCTACACCTTC. This encodes CASSPDMAPIIGYTF. J is TRBJ1-2 and V is TRBV18; no reliable D call. This CDR3 has 15 amino acids. Trimming took off 3 bases at V and 8 bases at J, with 19 bases between the two ends. The germline V gene has CDR1 KGHSH and CDR2 LQKENI. The whole variable domain, remainder taken from reference TRBV18 and TRBJ1-2, is NAGVMQNPRHLVRRRGQEARLRCSPMKGHSHVYWYRQLPEEGLKFMVYLQKENIIDESGMPKERFSAEFPKEGPSILRIQQVVRGDSAAYFCASSPDMAPIIGYTFGSGTRLTVV.